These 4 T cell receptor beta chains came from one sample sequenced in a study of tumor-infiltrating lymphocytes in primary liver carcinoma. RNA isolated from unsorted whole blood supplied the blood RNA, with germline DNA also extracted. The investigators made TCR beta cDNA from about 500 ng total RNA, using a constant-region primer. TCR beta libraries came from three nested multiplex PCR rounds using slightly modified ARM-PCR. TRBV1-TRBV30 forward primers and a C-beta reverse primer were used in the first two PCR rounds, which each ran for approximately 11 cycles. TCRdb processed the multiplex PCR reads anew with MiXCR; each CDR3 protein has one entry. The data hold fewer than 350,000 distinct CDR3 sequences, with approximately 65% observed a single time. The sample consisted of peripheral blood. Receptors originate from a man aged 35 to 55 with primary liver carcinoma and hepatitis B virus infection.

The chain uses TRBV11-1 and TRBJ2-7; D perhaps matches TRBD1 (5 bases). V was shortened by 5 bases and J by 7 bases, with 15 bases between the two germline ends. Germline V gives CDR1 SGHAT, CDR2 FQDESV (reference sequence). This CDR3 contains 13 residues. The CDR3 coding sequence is TGTGCCAGCAGCGCGGACATGGTGAGAGAGCAGTACTTC. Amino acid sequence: CASSADMVREQYF.

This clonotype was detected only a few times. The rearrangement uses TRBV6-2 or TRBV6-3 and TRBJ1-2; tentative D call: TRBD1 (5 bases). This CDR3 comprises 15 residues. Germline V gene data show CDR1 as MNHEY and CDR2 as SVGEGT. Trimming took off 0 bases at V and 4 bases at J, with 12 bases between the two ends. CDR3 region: CASSYSTGGSYGYTF. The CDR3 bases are TGTGCCAGCAGTTACTCGACTGGGGGGTCCTATGGCTACACCTTC.

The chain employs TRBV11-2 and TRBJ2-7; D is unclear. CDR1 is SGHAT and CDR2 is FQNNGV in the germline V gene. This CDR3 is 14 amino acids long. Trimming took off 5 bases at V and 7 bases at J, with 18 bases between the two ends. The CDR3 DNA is TGTGCCAGCAGCCTCTTAGTGGTAACTGGGGAGCAGTACTTC. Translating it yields CASSLLVVTGEQYF.

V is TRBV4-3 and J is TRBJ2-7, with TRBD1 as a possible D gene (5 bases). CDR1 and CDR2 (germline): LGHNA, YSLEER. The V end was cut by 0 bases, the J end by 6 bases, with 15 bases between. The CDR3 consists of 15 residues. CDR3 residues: CASSQEYRSNFEQYF. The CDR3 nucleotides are TGCGCCAGCAGCCAAGAGTACAGGAGTAACTTCGAGCAGTACTTC.